A selection of T cell receptor beta chains follows, all from one sample in a study of blood T cell repertoires in COVID-19. Using immunoSEQ multiplex PCR, the repertoire was profiled, and TCRdb retains in-frame clones only, with some absent. The table records approximately 83,000 clones, around 79% of them present only once. The sequenced sample was peripheral blood. All receptors come from a woman over 75 with acute or convalescent COVID-19. Both conserved end residues are part of each CDR3. A D gene is named only where the DNA matches it firmly. Only some rows state a clone size, as once, few, many or a class for expanded clones.

j_gene,v_gene,abundance,d_gene,CDR3nt,CDR3aa
TRBJ1-4,TRBV2,-,-,TGTGCCAGCAGAGGGGCAGCAACTAATGAAAAACTGTTTTTT,CASRGAATNEKLFF
TRBJ2-5,TRBV4-2,-,-,TGTGCCAGCAGCTCGCAGACAGGAACGTACCAAGAGACCCAGTACTTC,CASSSQTGTYQETQYF
TRBJ2-1,TRBV11-1,once,-,TGTGCCAGCAGCTTAGACCATCACTATGAGCAGTTCTTC,CASSLDHHYEQFF
TRBJ1-3,TRBV19,-,-,TGTGCCAGTATCCCAGGGTTTGCTGGAAACACCATATATTTT,CASIPGFAGNTIYF
TRBJ2-7,TRBV5-1,-,-,TGCGCCAGCAGCTTGGCCGGGAGCGCTGGGTACGACGAGCAGTACTTC,CASSLAGSAGYDEQYF
TRBJ2-1,TRBV5-8,-,TRBD2,TGTGCCAGCAGCTCTTTTAGCGGGAGGCGGTTCTTC,CASSSFSGRRFF
TRBJ2-5,TRBV5-1,-,-,TGCGCCAGCAGCTTCGACTTTTCCCAAGAGACCCAGTACTTC,CASSFDFSQETQYF
TRBJ1-5,TRBV5-8,-,-,TGTGCCAGCAGCTTGCTACCTGGCAATCAGCCCCAGCATTTT,CASSLLPGNQPQHF
TRBJ1-2,TRBV4-1,-,TRBD1,TGCGCCAGCAGCTTCCAACAGGGGATTTATGGCTACACCTTC,CASSFQQGIYGYTF
TRBJ1-5,TRBV7-2,-,TRBD1,TGTGCCAGCAGTTTACCGGGACAGGGAAATCAGCCCCAGCATTTT,CASSLPGQGNQPQHF
TRBJ2-7,TRBV12-3/TRBV12-4,-,TRBD2,TGTGCCAGCAGGGCTAGCGGGAGGTACGAGCAGTACTTC,CASRASGRYEQYF
TRBJ1-2,TRBV27,-,TRBD1,TGTGCCAGCAGTTCGGGACAGGGAAATTGGGGCTACACCTTC,CASSSGQGNWGYTF
TRBJ1-2,TRBV28,-,TRBD1,TGTGCCAGCTATACAGGACAGGTCCTCGCTAACTATGGCTACACCTTC,CASYTGQVLANYGYTF
TRBJ2-5,TRBV6-5,-,TRBD2,TGTGCCAGCACCATTAGCGGGAGGACGGGGACCCAGTACTTC,CASTISGRTGTQYF
TRBJ1-2,TRBV28,-,-,TGTGCCAGCAGTTTATTTGCAGGGCCAGATGGCTACACCTTC,CASSLFAGPDGYTF
TRBJ2-5,TRBV7-2,-,TRBD2,TGTGCCAGCAGCGGGTCTTCCAGCGGGGGGGCTCTGGAGACCCAGTACTTC,CASSGSSSGGALETQYF
TRBJ2-5,TRBV11-2,-,TRBD2,TGTGCCAGCAGCTCGGGACTAGCGGGGGCCCGAGGGACCCAGTACTTC,CASSSGLAGARGTQYF
TRBJ1-1,TRBV10-1,-,-,TGCGCCATGAGGGAAGGCGGCACTGAAGCTTTCTTT,CAMREGGTEAFF
TRBJ2-2,TRBV5-1,few,TRBD1,TGCGCCAGTAGACAGGGGAGGCCCGGGGAGCTGTTTTTT,CASRQGRPGELFF
TRBJ1-1,TRBV18,-,TRBD1,TGTGCCAGCTCACCATCGACAGGGGGCACTGAAGCTTTCTTT,CASSPSTGGTEAFF
TRBJ1-5,TRBV27,-,-,TGTGCCAGCAGCCCCCAGAGGGGGTCGGGACAGCCCCAGCATTTT,CASSPQRGSGQPQHF
TRBJ2-3,TRBV28,-,TRBD2,TGTGCCAGCAGGGCCTGGACTAGCGCAGATACGCAGTATTTT,CASRAWTSADTQYF
TRBJ1-6,TRBV5-5,-,-,TGTGCCAGCAGCTTGGGGGCATCCTATAATTCACCCCTCCACTTT,CASSLGASYNSPLHF
TRBJ1-2,TRBV7-2,-,-,TGTGCCAGCAGCTCCTCGACAGGTGGGGGCTACACCTTC,CASSSSTGGGYTF
TRBJ1-4,TRBV7-9,once,-,TGTGCCAGCAGCTCCACCCTAAATGAAAAACTGTTTTTT,CASSSTLNEKLFF
TRBJ2-5,TRBV27,-,TRBD2,TGTGCCAGCAGTTTAGGGGGGTCTAGCGGGGGACAAGAGACCCAGTACTTC,CASSLGGSSGGQETQYF
TRBJ1-2,TRBV7-2,few,TRBD1,TGTGCCAGCAGCACCACGAACAGGGGCTATGGCTACACCTTC,CASSTTNRGYGYTF
TRBJ2-7,TRBV3-1/TRBV3-2,-,-,TGTGCCAGCAGCCAAGATCCATCGGCCTACGAGCAGTACTTC,CASSQDPSAYEQYF
TRBJ1-2,TRBV28,-,TRBD1,TGTGCCAGCAGGGGTCCGGGACAGGGGGTTTATGGCTACACCTTC,CASRGPGQGVYGYTF
TRBJ1-2,TRBV19,-,-,TGTGCCAGTAGTCCCGGGACACCTTATGGCTACACCTTC,CASSPGTPYGYTF
TRBJ1-5,TRBV18,-,-,TGTGCCAGCTCACCCCCAGGGGACAACTATCAGCCCCAGCATTTT,CASSPPGDNYQPQHF
TRBJ1-6,TRBV18,-,-,TGTGCCAGCTCAAGGCGGGGCACAGATCAGTCACCCCTCCACTTT,CASSRRGTDQSPLHF
TRBJ2-4,TRBV21-1,-,-,TGTGCCAGCAGCAAAGACTCACGACGGGGTGCCAAAAACATTCAGTACTTC,CASSKDSRRGAKNIQYF
TRBJ1-2,TRBV9,-,-,TGTGCCAGCAGCGCTTCGGGGGTGGGGTATGGCTACACCTTC,CASSASGVGYGYTF
TRBJ2-2,TRBV10-3,once,TRBD2,TGTGCCATCAGTGAACTAGCGGGAGGCGGGGGCACCGGGGAGCTGTTTTTT,CAISELAGGGGTGELFF
TRBJ1-3,TRBV5-6,-,-,TGTGCCAGCAGCTATACAGGGTCTGGAAACACCATATATTTT,CASSYTGSGNTIYF
TRBJ2-7,TRBV18,few,-,TGTGCCAGCTCACCACTTTCAGGGGCCTACGAGCAGTACTTC,CASSPLSGAYEQYF
TRBJ2-7,TRBV21-1,-,-,TGTGCCAGCAGCAAACCTGCGGGGTCCGGGAACGACGAGCAGTACTTC,CASSKPAGSGNDEQYF
TRBJ2-7,TRBV7-2,many,TRBD1,TGTGCCAGCAGCTTGGACAGGGACCACGAGCAGTACTTC,CASSLDRDHEQYF
TRBJ2-7,TRBV5-6,-,-,TGTGCCAGCAGCTTCGACAGAACCTACGAGCAGTACTTC,CASSFDRTYEQYF
TRBJ2-1,TRBV29-1,-,-,TGCAGCGTTAATGGGGGCGGTTGGCGGGGGACCTACAATGAGCAGTTCTTC,CSVNGGGWRGTYNEQFF
TRBJ2-7,TRBV28,-,TRBD1,TGTGCCAGCAGGACAGGGCTTTACGAGCAGTACTTC,CASRTGLYEQYF
TRBJ1-1,TRBV5-1,-,-,TGCGCCAGCAGCTTGACAGCGGCGATGAACACTGAAGCTTTCTTT,CASSLTAAMNTEAFF
TRBJ2-1,TRBV28,-,TRBD1,TGTGCCAGTAGACAGGGACGGTACGATGAGCAGTTCTTC,CASRQGRYDEQFF
TRBJ1-5,TRBV28,-,-,TGTGCCAGCAGTTTTAATCAGGGTAGGGATAGCAATCAGCCCCAGCATTTT,CASSFNQGRDSNQPQHF
TRBJ2-7,TRBV12-5,-,TRBD1,TGTGCTAGTGGACCGGGGACAGGGAACTTCTACGAGCAGTACTTC,CASGPGTGNFYEQYF
TRBJ2-6,TRBV27,-,-,TGTGCCAGCAGTTCATTACAGGGAACGATCGCTGGGGCCAACGTCCTGACTTTC,CASSSLQGTIAGANVLTF
TRBJ2-1,TRBV7-2,-,TRBD2,TGTGCCAGCAGCTTAGGTGGGACTAGCGGGCCCTACAATGAGCAGTTCTTC,CASSLGGTSGPYNEQFF
TRBJ1-1,TRBV28,-,-,TGTGCCAGCAGTTCGCCCCGGGGGGCGCGAACTGAAGCTTTCTTT,CASSSPRGARTEAFF
TRBJ2-7,TRBV12-3/TRBV12-4,-,-,TGTGCCAGCAGTTTAACGACAGACTACGAGCAGTACTTC,CASSLTTDYEQYF
TRBJ1-5,TRBV7-2,few,-,TGTGCCAGCAGCTTAGACGGTCAGCCCCAGCATTTT,CASSLDGQPQHF
TRBJ1-2,TRBV28,-,-,TGTGCCAGCACCACGGGATCGAGGGTTGGCGGCTACACCTTC,CASTTGSRVGGYTF
TRBJ2-1,TRBV7-3,-,-,TGTGCCAGCAGCTTAGCCCCAGTCTCCTACAATGAGCAGTTCTTC,CASSLAPVSYNEQFF